This T cell receptor (beta chain) comes out of a study of patients and donors after allogeneic stem cell transplantation. This clonotype has more than one count but fewer than ten. Each CDR3 protein gets one entry after TCRdb re-called the RT-PCR reads with MiXCR. This table holds 200,000 to 250,000 distinct CDR3 sequences, 13% to 15% found once. The CDR3 consists of 17 residues. Unmatched junction bases numbered 14, after V lost 3 bases and J lost 9 bases. Germline CDR1 reads KGHDR; CDR2 reads SFDVKD. Sequenced sample: blood, either unsorted or a sorted T cell fraction (not recorded which). This TCR was sampled from a human donor who was either an allogeneic HSCT recipient or a stem cell or donor lymphocyte infusion donor (not recorded which). It is not recorded whose cells these are; they may come from a transplant donor. The chain uses TRBV24-1 and TRBJ2-3; 10 bases map to TRBD1. The DNA for the CDR3 is TGTGCCACCAGTGATCCCACCGGGACAGGGGTCTTTGGGACGCAGTATTTT. This translates into CATSDPTGTGVFGTQYF.